A single sample is the source of the 25 T cell receptor beta chains below, sequenced in a study of blood T cell repertoires in COVID-19. Clones were read by immunoSEQ multiplex PCR, and TCRdb kept only the in-frame ones, dropping some. The sample contains 400,000 to 500,000 clones, 70% to 90% of which appear only once. Sequencing was carried out using PBMCs or T cells enriched from blood (not recorded which). These receptor sequences come from a woman younger than 35 who had been exposed to COVID-19.

This chain's CDR3 is CASSPHAQGLETQYF. CDR3 sequence (DNA): TGTGCCAGCAGTCCGCACGCACAGGGCTTAGAGACGCAGTATTTT. The rearrangement joins TRBV27 to TRBJ2-3; D is perhaps TRBD1 (6 bases). This CDR3 is built from 15 residues. V was clipped by 5 bases and J by 9 bases, with 21 bases between them. Germline CDR1 reads MNHEY; CDR2 reads SMNVEV (reference sequence).

The V gene is TRBV4-1, the J gene TRBJ1-1, with TRBD1 matching over 8 bases. V shed 2 bases and J 5 bases; nucleotides not matched to a gene: 7. Germline V gene data show CDR1 as MGHRA and CDR2 as YSYEKL. The CDR3 extends over 15 amino acids. The CDR3 is CASSQTRGLVTEAFF. The CDR3 nucleotides are TGCGCCAGCAGCCAAACCAGGGGGCTGGTGACTGAAGCTTTCTTT.

The V gene is TRBV21-1, the J gene TRBJ2-7; the table's D call, TRBD2, was not checked against the DNA. TRBV21-1 is listed as a pseudogene. This CDR3 has 17 amino acids. CDR3 region: CASSTYWRGGSPYEQYF. CDR3 nucleotides: TGTGCCAGCAGCACATACTGGAGAGGCGGGAGTCCCTACGAGCAGTACTTC.

This chain connects TRBV6-5 to TRBJ1-6; the D is unclear. Germline loops: CDR1 MNHEY, CDR2 SVGAGI. V dropped 7 bases and J dropped 9 bases, with 19 bases sitting between them. The CDR3 has 15 residues. The CDR3 protein is CASKPIMAGISPLHF. CDR3 nucleotide sequence: TGTGCCAGCAAACCCATCATGGCGGGGATTTCACCCCTCCACTTT.

The V gene is TRBV5-1, the J gene TRBJ2-1; TRBD1 might be the D (6 bases). The CDR3 loop spans 14 amino acids. The V gene lost 5 bases and the J gene lost 4 bases, with 13 bases spanning the gap. Germline V CDR1 and CDR2: SGHRS, YFSETQ. The CDR3 region is CASRRQVGYNEQFF. DNA of the CDR3: TGCGCCAGCAGGAGACAGGTTGGGTACAATGAGCAGTTCTTC.

V is TRBV7-2 and J is TRBJ1-5; possible D gene TRBD1, 6 bases. Germline CDR1 SGHTA, CDR2 FQGNSA. V was pared by 5 bases and J by 3 bases, with 17 bases between. CDR3 length: 16 residues. CDR3 DNA sequence: TGTGCCAGCAGCCTTACAGGGACGTGGGACAATCAGCCCCAGCATTTT. This gives the protein CASSLTGTWDNQPQHF.

The chain couples TRBV27 to TRBJ2-1, with 8 positions matching TRBD2. Unmatched junction bases numbered 7, after V lost 5 bases and J lost 4 bases. The CDR3 covers 15 residues. In germline, CDR1 is MNHEY, CDR2 SMNVEV (reference sequence). DNA of the CDR3: TGTGCCAGCAGTCTCGGGACTAGTAAATACAATGAGCAGTTCTTC. Translation gives CASSLGTSKYNEQFF.

A few counts support this clone. The rearrangement links TRBV28 to TRBJ2-3; 9 positions agree with TRBD2. CDR1 and CDR2 from the germline V gene are MDHEN and SYDVKM. V lost 8 bases to trimming and J lost 4 bases; unmatched junction nucleotides: 13. This CDR3 has 16 amino acids. CDR3 residues: CASLQPSGGRADTQYF. DNA of the CDR3: TGTGCCAGCCTCCAGCCCAGCGGGGGGCGTGCAGATACGCAGTATTTT.

The rearrangement joins TRBV6-5 to TRBJ2-7, with TRBD1 matching 12 bases. This CDR3 comprises 15 residues. V lost 2 bases to trimming and J lost 4 bases; unmatched junction nucleotides: 3. Germline CDR1 MNHEY, CDR2 SVGAGI. The CDR3 spells CASSYGTGGQYEQYF. For the CDR3, the DNA is TGTGCCAGCAGTTACGGGACAGGGGGCCAGTACGAGCAGTACTTC.

The chain employs TRBV19 and TRBJ2-2; 7 bases are shared with TRBD1. J lost 5 bases, V lost 5 bases, and 11 bases had no gene match. Germline loops: CDR1 LNHDA, CDR2 SQIVND (reference sequence). CDR3 length equals 16 residues. CDR3 protein: CASSLRGRGQTGELFF. CDR3 DNA: TGTGCCAGTAGTCTTCGGGGTAGGGGGCAAACCGGGGAGCTGTTTTTT.

As to this clone: Other nucleotide sequences in the sample specify the same CDR3. The genes are TRBV27 and TRBJ2-7; no firm D call. From germline, CDR1 is MNHEY and CDR2 SMNVEV (reference sequence). The CDR3 sequence is 14 residues long. Between the trimmed V and J ends, which lost 0 bases and 1 base, there was a span of 7 bases. As DNA, the CDR3 is TGTGCCAGCAGTTTATCGAGTGGTTCCTACGAGCAGTACTTC. Its protein product is CASSLSSGSYEQYF.

This chain uses TRBV5-8 with TRBJ1-2; D not certain. The germline CDR1 and CDR2 sequences are SGHTS and YDEGEE. This CDR3 has 14 amino acids. V was cut by 0 bases and J by 6 bases, with 12 bases left in between. The CDR3 sequence: CASSLAGGFNGYTF. The CDR3 DNA reads TGTGCCAGCAGCTTGGCCGGAGGGTTTAATGGCTACACCTTC.

Here the CDR3 DNA reads TGTGCCAGCACCTACCAGGGCGACTCTGGAAACACCATATATTTT. This gives the protein CASTYQGDSGNTIYF. The chain combines TRBV28 with TRBJ1-3; TRBD1 might be the D (5 bases). This CDR3 is 15 amino acids long. Trimming took 7 bases from V and 0 from J, leaving 13 bases between them. In germline, CDR1 is MDHEN, CDR2 SYDVKM.

The genes are TRBV7-9 and TRBJ1-2; D possibly corresponds to TRBD1 (6 bases). The CDR3 has 15 amino acids. Trimming shortened V by 5 bases and J by 2 bases, and 15 bases separated the two germline ends. Germline loops: CDR1 SEHNR, CDR2 FQNEAQ (reference sequence). CDR3 in amino acids: CASSPMTGNNYGYTF. DNA of the CDR3: TGTGCCAGCAGCCCTATGACAGGCAACAACTATGGCTACACCTTC. Variable domain in full (rest from reference TRBV7-9 and TRBJ1-2): DTGVSQNPRHKITKRGQNVTFRCDPISEHNRLYWYRQTLGQGPEFLTYFQNEAQLEKSRLLSDRFSAERPKGSFSTLEIQRTEQGDSAMYLCASSPMTGNNYGYTFGSGTRLTVV.

The J gene is TRBJ2-7, the V gene TRBV3-1 (or the pseudogene TRBV3-2); tentatively, D is TRBD1 (5 bases). The CDR3 has 13 residues. The germline V and J ends were trimmed by 1 base and 3 bases, with 7 bases remaining between them. Germline loops: CDR1 LGHDT, CDR2 YNNKEL (reference sequence). CDR3 in DNA: TGTGCCAGCAGCCAAGGACAGAGCTACGAGCAGTACTTC. The encoded protein is CASSQGQSYEQYF.

The chain has TRBV19 and TRBJ1-4; D call uncertain. The CDR3 sequence is 16 residues long. Trimming left V 5 bases short and J 4 bases short, with 17 bases between. Germline lookup yields CDR1 LNHDA and CDR2 SQIVND (reference sequence). The CDR3 bases are TGTGCCAGTAGTGGTGAGGCGGGAGGGCGTAATGAAAAACTGTTTTTT. It translates to CASSGEAGGRNEKLFF.

The chain carries TRBV4-2 and TRBJ2-3; 11 bases map to TRBD2. Germline CDR1 LGHNA, CDR2 YNFKEQ. The CDR3 extends over 18 amino acids. V lost 1 base and J lost 6; bases outside the gene matches: 12. The CDR3 reads CASSQGGLAGGVGDTQYF. DNA of the CDR3: TGTGCCAGCAGCCAAGGGGGGCTAGCGGGAGGTGTCGGGGATACGCAGTATTTT.

V gene TRBV4-3 combines with J gene TRBJ1-2, with TRBD1 identical over 8 bases. V dropped 3 bases and J dropped 3; count of bases not matched to a gene: 3. Germline V lookup: CDR1 LGHNA, CDR2 YSLEER. The CDR3 spans 14 residues. CDR3: CASSHGQGDYGYTF. In DNA, the CDR3 is TGCGCCAGCAGCCACGGACAGGGTGACTATGGCTACACCTTC.

The chain carries TRBV9 and TRBJ2-1; 9 positions agree with TRBD1. After removal of 1 base from V and 4 bases from J, the junction contained 3 bases not matched to a gene. The CDR3 is 15 amino acids. Per the germline V gene, CDR1 is SGDLS and CDR2 is YYNGEE. The CDR3 DNA reads TGTGCCAGCAGCGTACGGGGGACAGGGTACAATGAGCAGTTCTTC. Residues: CASSVRGTGYNEQFF.

The chain has TRBV4-2 and TRBJ2-3, with TRBD2 identical over 13 bases. Germline V gene data show CDR1 as LGHNA and CDR2 as YNFKEQ. V lost 6 bases to trimming and J lost 5 bases; unmatched junction nucleotides: 11. CDR3 length: 17 residues. The CDR3 nucleotides read TGTGCCAGCAGAGACCCGATACTAGCGGGGGGGCAAGATACGCAGTATTTT. It codes for CASRDPILAGGQDTQYF.

The sample holds a few counts of this clone. This sample includes further DNA sequences coding for the same CDR3. V usage is TRBV13 and J usage is TRBJ2-7; D is unclear. In germline, CDR1 is PRHDT, CDR2 FYEKMQ (reference sequence). Trimming removed 3 bases at V and 4 bases at J, with 7 bases between. The CDR3 contains 12 residues. The CDR3 region has the DNA TGTGCCAGCAGCTTGGGCAGGTACGAGCAGTACTTC. Amino acid sequence: CASSLGRYEQYF.

The chain uses TRBV7-9 and TRBJ2-3; TRBD1 matches at 7 bases. V shed 6 bases and J 2 bases; nucleotides not matched to a gene: 5. CDR3 length equals 14 residues. CDR1 is SEHNR and CDR2 is FQNEAQ in the germline V gene (reference sequence). The CDR3 region is CASSPGQPTDTQYF. The CDR3 DNA follows: TGTGCCAGCAGTCCGGGACAGCCCACAGATACGCAGTATTTT.

J is TRBJ1-5 and V is TRBV7-9; 9 bases are a match to TRBD1. The length of the CDR3 is 14 residues. CDR1 is SEHNR, CDR2 FQNEAQ, per germline (reference sequence). Germline trimming cut 5 bases from V and 6 bases from J; bases unmatched to any gene: 5. The CDR3 is CASSRLDRGQPQHF. CDR3 DNA: TGTGCCAGCAGCCGATTGGACAGGGGTCAGCCCCAGCATTTT.

The rearrangement joins TRBV5-8 to TRBJ1-6, with D hard to call. V was clipped by 2 bases and J by 6 bases, with 6 bases between them. The CDR3 totals 13 residues. Germline-derived CDR1 and CDR2 are SGHTS and YDEGEE. The CDR3 sequence: CASSFPGNSPLHF. The CDR3 region has the DNA TGTGCCAGCAGCTTCCCCGGTAATTCACCCCTCCACTTT.

The chain employs TRBV30 and TRBJ1-1; TRBD1 matches 8 bases. This CDR3 has 17 residues. CDR1 is GTSNPN, CDR2 SVGIG, per germline (reference sequence). Germline trimming cut 0 bases from V and 0 bases from J; bases unmatched to any gene: 9. CDR3: CAWSVRTGSYMNTEAFF. In DNA form, the CDR3 reads TGTGCCTGGAGTGTAAGGACAGGGTCTTACATGAACACTGAAGCTTTCTTT.